Shown below are 8 T cell receptor beta chains from a single sample sequenced in a study of OX40 agonist ivuxolimab in advanced cancers. Data came from immunoSEQ multiplex PCR; TCRdb stores just in-frame clones and leaves some out. The table lists fewer than 100,000 clones, about 86% of them singletons, with roughly 1.6% in the top ten. Sample: CD4+ or CD8+ T cells sorted from blood, taken in a trial of the OX40 agonist ivuxolimab. Receptor source: an adult with an advanced solid tumor such as melanoma, head and neck, liver or kidney cancer.

The rearrangement links TRBV2 to TRBJ1-2; D is uncertain. Germline CDR1 reads SNHLY; CDR2 reads FYNNEI. CDR3 length: 12 amino acids. CDR3 loop: CVTSWGNYGYTF. CDR3 nucleotide sequence: TGTGTCACCTCATGGGGTAACTATGGCTACACCTTC.

The genes are TRBV5-6 and TRBJ2-7; D gene unclear. The CDR3 is 15 residues long. Between the trimmed V and J ends, which lost 0 bases and 0 bases, there was a span of 10 bases. Germline lookup yields CDR1 SGHDT and CDR2 YYEEEE. The DNA for the CDR3 is TGTGCCAGCAGCTTGGTGGGGATAAGCTCCTACGAGCAGTACTTC. Translated: CASSLVGISSYEQYF. Looking up the rest from reference TRBV5-6 and TRBJ2-7 gives the full variable domain: DAGVTQSPTHLIKTRGQQVTLRCSPKSGHDTVSWYQQALGQGPQFIFQYYEEEERQRGNFPDRFSGHQFPNYSSELNVNALLLGDSALYLCASSLVGISSYEQYFGPGTRLTVT.

The V gene is TRBV6-1, the J gene TRBJ2-6; the D is unclear. V dropped 6 bases and J dropped 3 bases, with 12 bases sitting between them. This CDR3 is 15 amino acids long. CDR1 is MNHNS and CDR2 is SASEGT in the germline V gene. CDR3 DNA sequence: TGTGCCAGCAGCCAAAACTGGGATGGGGCCAACGTCCTGACTTTC. Translating gives CASSQNWDGANVLTF.

The chain combines TRBV28 with TRBJ1-5, with D uncertain. The CDR3 extends over 11 amino acids. Germline assignment: CDR1 MDHEN and CDR2 SYDVKM. The ends were cut back, 6 bases at V and 1 base at J, with 1 base in the middle. For the CDR3, the DNA is TGTGCCAGCAGGAGCAATCAGCCCCAGCATTTT. Its protein is CASRSNQPQHF. Filled out from reference TRBV28 and TRBJ1-5, the complete variable domain reads DVKVTQSSRYLVKRTGEKVFLECVQDMDHENMFWYRQDPGLGLRLIYFSYDVKMKEKGDIPEGYSVSREKKERFSLILESASTNQTSMYLCASRSNQPQHFGDGTRLSIL.

The chain uses TRBV7-3 and TRBJ2-2; D uncertain. This CDR3 region has 13 residues. V was clipped by 2 bases and J by 4 bases, with 5 bases between them. Germline loops: CDR1 SGHTA, CDR2 FQGTGA. The CDR3 here is CASSLAPTGELFF. The CDR3 DNA follows: TGTGCCAGCAGCTTAGCTCCCACCGGGGAGCTGTTTTTT.

This sequence joins TRBV5-1 and TRBJ2-7; 7 positions agree with TRBD1. Per the germline V gene, CDR1 is SGHRS and CDR2 is YFSETQ. This CDR3 has 15 residues. J lost 7 bases, V lost 4 bases, and 14 bases had no gene match. The CDR3 is CASSRLGQRPGEQYF. For the CDR3, the DNA is TGCGCCAGCAGCCGACTGGGACAGCGACCCGGTGAGCAGTACTTC.

This chain links TRBV5-1 with TRBJ2-3; no reliable D call. This CDR3 is built from 14 residues. V lost 1 base to trimming and J lost 4 bases, with 10 bases between them. Per germline, CDR1 SGHRS and CDR2 YFSETQ. The chain's CDR3 is CASSLNAAADTQYF. CDR3 in DNA: TGCGCCAGCAGCTTGAACGCCGCGGCAGATACGCAGTATTTT.

The CDR3 nucleotides read TGTGCCAGCAACCCGGTCCTGAGTGAAAAACTGTTTTTT. Its protein is CASNPVLSEKLFF. This sequence joins TRBV28 and TRBJ1-4; the D is unclear. The V end was cut by 7 bases, the J end by 7 bases, with 13 bases between. This CDR3 has 13 amino acids. CDR1 is MDHEN, CDR2 SYDVKM, per germline.